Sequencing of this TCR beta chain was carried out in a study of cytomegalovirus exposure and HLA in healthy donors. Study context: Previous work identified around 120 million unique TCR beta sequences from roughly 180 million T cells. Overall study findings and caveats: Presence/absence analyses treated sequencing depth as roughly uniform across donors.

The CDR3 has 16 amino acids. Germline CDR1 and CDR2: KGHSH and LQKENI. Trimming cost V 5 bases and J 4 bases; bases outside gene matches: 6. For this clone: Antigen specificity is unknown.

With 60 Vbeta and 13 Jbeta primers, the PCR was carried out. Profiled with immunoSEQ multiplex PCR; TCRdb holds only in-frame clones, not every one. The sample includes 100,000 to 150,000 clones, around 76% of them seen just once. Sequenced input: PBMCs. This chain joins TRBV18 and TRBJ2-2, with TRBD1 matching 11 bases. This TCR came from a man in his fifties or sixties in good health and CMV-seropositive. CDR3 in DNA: TGTGCCAGCTCAGCGCCGGGACAGGGGGTCACCGGGGAGCTGTTTTTT. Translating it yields CASSAPGQGVTGELFF.